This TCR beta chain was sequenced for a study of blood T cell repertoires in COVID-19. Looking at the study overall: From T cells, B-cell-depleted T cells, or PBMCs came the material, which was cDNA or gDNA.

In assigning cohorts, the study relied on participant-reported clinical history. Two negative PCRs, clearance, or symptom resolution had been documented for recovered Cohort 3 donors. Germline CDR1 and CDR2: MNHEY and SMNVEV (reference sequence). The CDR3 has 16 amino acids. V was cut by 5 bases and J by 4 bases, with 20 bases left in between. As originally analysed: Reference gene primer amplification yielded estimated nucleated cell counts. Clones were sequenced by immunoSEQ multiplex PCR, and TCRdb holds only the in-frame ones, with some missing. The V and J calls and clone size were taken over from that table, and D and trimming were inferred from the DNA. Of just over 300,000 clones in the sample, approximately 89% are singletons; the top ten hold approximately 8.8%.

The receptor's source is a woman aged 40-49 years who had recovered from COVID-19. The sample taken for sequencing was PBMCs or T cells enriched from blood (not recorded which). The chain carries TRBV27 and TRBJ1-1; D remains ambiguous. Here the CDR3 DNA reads TGTGCCAGCAGTCCCCGTGGGAGTAGTTTGAGCACTGAAGCTTTCTTT. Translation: CASSPRGSSLSTEAFF.